This TCR beta chain was found in a study of response to subunit inactivated influenza vaccine. Germline loops: CDR1 ENHRY, CDR2 SYGVKD. Trimming left V 4 bases short and J 0 bases short, with 15 bases between. This CDR3 has 16 amino acids. A single record per CDR3 protein comes from TCRdb applying MiXCR to the RT-PCR reads. The top ten hold around 13% of the sample, which has about 520,000 distinct CDR3 sequences, 6.5% to 8% seen once. This clonotype was observed a handful of times. The sequence came from a man aged 50 to 69 who received an inactivated influenza vaccine. Source: PBMCs from blood, taken approximately 25 months after vaccination. The gene calls are TRBV10-3 and TRBJ1-2, with D possibly matching TRBD1 (6 bases). CDR3 sequence (DNA): TGTGCCATCAGTGGTGGACAGCAGAAACCTAACTATGGCTACACCTTC. Its translation is CAISGGQQKPNYGYTF.